This TCR beta chain originates from a study of cytomegalovirus exposure and HLA in healthy donors. Study outcomes and limitations: Evidence from a later analysis indicated that most CMV-associated TCR beta chains looked HLA-restricted. Among the CMV-associated chains, three were confirmed in vitro as specific for CMV antigens. Rates of TCR association differed by HLA locus in a later analysis, with DRB1 highest and HLA-C lowest.

A note on this clone: As yet, its antigen is unknown.

A multiplex PCR was run with 60 Vbeta primers and 13 Jbeta primers. The method was immunoSEQ multiplex PCR; TCRdb's version includes in-frame clones alone and lacks a portion of them. This sample has about 68,000 clones, with 81% found just once. The CDR3 totals 17 residues. V gave up 1 base and J gave up 4 bases; unmatched junction bases: 5. The V gene's germline CDR1 is SGHTA and CDR2 FQGNSA. The source of this sequence is a human donor in good health. The V gene is TRBV7-2, the J gene TRBJ2-3; the match to TRBD2 covers 13 bases. Sequenced input: PBMCs. CDR3 DNA: TGTGCCAGCAGCTTAGGGGTTGGACTAGCGGGGGCAGATACGCAGTATTTT. Translation gives CASSLGVGLAGADTQYF.